The 23 T cell receptor beta chains given below trace back to one sample, sequenced in a study of shared clonotypes between healthy human individuals. Generated by immunoSEQ multiplex PCR, the TCRdb table keeps only in-frame clones and is missing some. The sample carries about 1,900,000 clones, approximately 95% recorded once. Naive CD8 populations comprised CD45RO-negative cells positively selected for CCR7, excluding terminally differentiated effector memory CD45RA+ cells. Material: naive CD8+ T cells sorted from blood. These receptors were collected from a man younger than 30 in good health.

This clone was seen only once. The rearrangement links TRBV9 to TRBJ1-3; TRBD1 agrees at 9 bases. With V trimmed by 4 bases and J by 2 bases, 4 bases remained unmatched. This CDR3 comprises 15 residues. Germline-derived CDR1 and CDR2 are SGDLS and YYNGEE. The CDR3: CASSWGQGTGNTIYF. CDR3 coding DNA: TGTGCCAGCAGCTGGGGACAGGGTACTGGAAACACCATATATTTT. Variable domain in full (rest from reference TRBV9 and TRBJ1-3): DSGVTQTPKHLITATGQRVTLRCSPRSGDLSVYWYQQSLDQGLQFLIQYYNGEERAKGNILERFSAQQFPDLHSELNLSSLELGDSALYFCASSWGQGTGNTIYFGEGSWLTVV.

To note about this clone: Other DNA sequences from this sample encode an identical CDR3 as well. The chain is built from TRBV11-2 and TRBJ1-1; 8 positions agree with TRBD1. CDR1 is SGHAT and CDR2 is FQNNGV in the germline V gene. Germline trimming cut 5 bases from V and 1 base from J; bases unmatched to any gene: 9. The CDR3 is 16 amino acids. In DNA, the CDR3 is TGTGCCAGCAGCCCAGACTGGACAGGGTCGAACACTGAAGCTTTCTTT. It yields the protein CASSPDWTGSNTEAFF. Complete variable domain (other parts from reference TRBV11-2 and TRBJ1-1): EAGVAQSPRYKIIEKRQSVAFWCNPISGHATLYWYQQILGQGPKLLIQFQNNGVVDDSQLPKDRFSAERLKGVDSTLKIQPAKLEDSAVYLCASSPDWTGSNTEAFFGQGTRLTVV.

The sample holds one count of this clone. Different DNA sequences within this sample yield the same CDR3. The chain joins TRBV7-9 to TRBJ2-5; D is undetermined. The CDR3 loop spans 12 amino acids. Trimming removed 1 base from V and 5 bases from J, with 5 bases in between. Germline assignment: CDR1 SEHNR and CDR2 FQNEAQ (reference sequence). The CDR3 DNA is TGTGCCAGCAGCTTAGACCCGGAGACCCAGTACTTC. Its protein product is CASSLDPETQYF.

The chain combines TRBV28 with TRBJ2-1, with TRBD1 matching over 9 bases. The length of the CDR3 is 15 residues. The germline gives CDR1 MDHEN, CDR2 SYDVKM. V shed 7 bases, J shed 1 base, and the junction held 5 bases outside the gene matches. CDR3 amino acids: CASTLQGASYNEQFF. The CDR3, as DNA: TGTGCCAGCACCCTACAGGGGGCATCCTACAATGAGCAGTTCTTC.

CDR3 sequence: CASAPGAGVIVEQYF. DNA for the CDR3: TGTGCCAGCGCTCCTGGGGCAGGGGTTATCGTCGAGCAGTACTTC. The chain carries TRBV2 and TRBJ2-7; D is perhaps TRBD1 (6 bases). Germline-derived CDR1 and CDR2 are SNHLY and FYNNEI. Trimming took 8 bases from V and 6 from J, leaving 23 bases between them. This CDR3 spans 15 amino acids.

This chain joins TRBV4-3 and TRBJ2-3; D ambiguous. The CDR3 runs to 17 residues. Germline V CDR1 and CDR2: LGHNA, YSLEER. Trimming removed 3 bases at V and 2 bases at J, with 18 bases between. This CDR3 reads CASSHPSKTLFTDTQYF. In nucleotides, the CDR3 is TGCGCCAGCAGCCACCCCTCTAAGACCCTATTCACAGATACGCAGTATTTT.

The V gene is TRBV2, the J gene TRBJ2-5, with no clear D. The germline gives CDR1 SNHLY, CDR2 FYNNEI. CDR3 size: 13 residues. Trimming shortened V by 3 bases and J by 5 bases, and 10 bases separated the two germline ends. The CDR3 DNA follows: TGTGCCAGCAGTGAGATGGGGTCGGAGACCCAGTACTTC. Encoded protein: CASSEMGSETQYF.

As for this clone: Other DNA sequences in the same sample also yield this CDR3. This chain links TRBV4-1 with TRBJ1-5, with D uncertain. Germline CDR1 is MGHRA and CDR2 is YSYEKL. This CDR3 is built from 13 residues. V lost 3 bases and J 5 bases, leaving 8 bases between the germline ends. CDR3 loop: CASSHPGDQPQHF. As DNA, the CDR3 is TGCGCCAGCAGCCATCCCGGGGATCAGCCCCAGCATTTT.

The chain combines TRBV28 with TRBJ1-1; a possible D gene is TRBD1 (5 bases). CDR3 size: 15 residues. Per germline, CDR1 MDHEN and CDR2 SYDVKM. V was shortened by 6 bases and J by 1 base, with 15 bases between the two germline ends. CDR3 sequence: CASSLMGEGNTEAFF. The CDR3 DNA follows: TGTGCCAGCAGCCTAATGGGGGAAGGGAACACTGAAGCTTTCTTT.

This sequence joins TRBV9 and TRBJ2-3; possible D gene TRBD1, 6 bases. From germline, CDR1 is SGDLS and CDR2 YYNGEE. V was pared by 0 bases and J by 0 bases, with 20 bases between. This CDR3 has 19 amino acids. CDR3 sequence reads: CASSVEGITGPSSTDTQYF. The CDR3, as DNA: TGTGCCAGCAGCGTAGAGGGGATTACAGGGCCCTCCAGCACAGATACGCAGTATTTT.

The rearrangement uses TRBV5-6 and TRBJ2-7, with TRBD1 identical over 10 bases. Trimming removed 2 bases from V and 4 bases from J; junction bases left unmatched: 6. The CDR3 has 15 amino acids. Per germline, CDR1 SGHDT and CDR2 YYEEEE. CDR3 DNA: TGTGCCAGCAGCTTAAAGACAGGGGGCTGGTACGAGCAGTACTTC. Amino acids: CASSLKTGGWYEQYF.

In DNA, the CDR3 is TGTGCCATCAGTGAGCCCGGTCTGCCCCCGCAGTATTTT. This sequence encodes CAISEPGLPPQYF. The rearrangement uses TRBV10-3 and TRBJ2-3; no clear D. CDR1 and CDR2 (germline): ENHRY, SYGVKD. Trimming cost V 2 bases and J 10 bases, with 13 bases left between them. This CDR3 has 13 residues.

V is TRBV10-3 and J is TRBJ1-4, with 7 bases fitting TRBD1. The CDR3 is made up of 13 amino acids. Germline CDR1 ENHRY, CDR2 SYGVKD. V shed 2 bases, J shed 10 bases, and the junction held 4 bases outside the gene matches. The CDR3 spells CAISETAGGKLFF. The CDR3 DNA reads TGTGCCATCAGTGAGACTGCAGGGGGAAAACTGTTTTTT.

V is TRBV27 and J is TRBJ2-5; 9 positions agree with TRBD2. With 3 bases clipped from V and 9 bases from J, the junction kept 8 bases outside the gene matches. Germline V gene lookup returns CDR1 MNHEY and CDR2 SMNVEV (reference sequence). This CDR3 comprises 14 residues. CDR3 coding DNA: TGTGCCAGCAGTTTGGCGGGAGGGGTAGTTTCCCAGTACTTC. This codes for CASSLAGGVVSQYF.

The chain is built from TRBV28 and TRBJ2-5; no firm D call. V was clipped by 1 base and J by 1 base, with 7 bases between them. CDR1 and CDR2 from the germline V gene are MDHEN and SYDVKM. CDR3 length equals 14 residues. This CDR3 reads CASSLFGGQETQYF. The CDR3 region has the DNA TGTGCCAGCAGTTTATTTGGCGGCCAAGAGACCCAGTACTTC. Full variable domain (outside the CDR3, taken from reference TRBV28 and TRBJ2-5): DVKVTQSSRYLVKRTGEKVFLECVQDMDHENMFWYRQDPGLGLRLIYFSYDVKMKEKGDIPEGYSVSREKKERFSLILESASTNQTSMYLCASSLFGGQETQYFGPGTRLLVL.

This chain connects TRBV6-6 to TRBJ2-3, with D uncertain. The CDR3 spans 13 residues. The V gene's germline CDR1 is MNHNY and CDR2 SVGAGI (reference sequence). The ends were cut back, 5 bases at V and 6 bases at J, with 12 bases in the middle. The CDR3 DNA reads as TGTGCCAGCAGTCCGGACCCAAGTGATACGCAGTATTTT. Translated, it gives CASSPDPSDTQYF.

This clone has just a few counts. The same CDR3 can be traced to other DNA sequences in this sample. The V call is TRBV11-2, the J call TRBJ1-2; TRBD1 matches 7 bases. Losses at the gene ends were 3 bases for V and 4 bases for J; bases not matched to a gene: 2. This CDR3 has 13 amino acids. CDR1 is SGHAT, CDR2 FQNNGV, per germline. The CDR3 bases are TGTGCCAGCAGCTTCGGGACAGTCTATGGCTACACCTTC. Its protein is CASSFGTVYGYTF. Full variable domain (missing parts from reference TRBV11-2 and TRBJ1-2): EAGVAQSPRYKIIEKRQSVAFWCNPISGHATLYWYQQILGQGPKLLIQFQNNGVVDDSQLPKDRFSAERLKGVDSTLKIQPAKLEDSAVYLCASSFGTVYGYTFGSGTRLTVV.

Regarding this clone: This sample includes further DNA sequences coding for the same CDR3. This chain connects TRBV28 to TRBJ2-7; 10 bases are shared with TRBD2. This CDR3 has 15 amino acids. J was trimmed by 0 bases and V by 5 bases; bases with no gene match: 4. Per the germline V gene, CDR1 is MDHEN and CDR2 is SYDVKM. Here the CDR3 reads CASSLGLAASYEQYF. As DNA, the CDR3 is TGTGCCAGCAGTCTTGGACTAGCGGCCTCCTACGAGCAGTACTTC. The variable domain in full, with the rest retrieved from reference TRBV28 and TRBJ2-7, is DVKVTQSSRYLVKRTGEKVFLECVQDMDHENMFWYRQDPGLGLRLIYFSYDVKMKEKGDIPEGYSVSREKKERFSLILESASTNQTSMYLCASSLGLAASYEQYFGPGTRLTVT.

V is TRBV10-3 and J is TRBJ1-1, with no clear D. V was clipped by 4 bases and J by 0 bases, with 6 bases between them. The CDR3 has 13 amino acids. The germline V gene has CDR1 ENHRY and CDR2 SYGVKD. This chain's CDR3 is CAISGGVNTEAFF. Written as DNA, the CDR3 is TGTGCCATCAGTGGGGGAGTGAACACTGAAGCTTTCTTT.

The J gene is TRBJ2-1, the V gene TRBV7-2, with 10 nucleotides matching TRBD2. Germline V gene lookup returns CDR1 SGHTA and CDR2 FQGNSA. The length of the CDR3 is 16 residues. Trimming at V came to 4 bases and at J to 4 bases, leaving 7 bases not matched to a gene. For the CDR3, the DNA is TGTGCCAGCAGCTCCATAGCGGGGGGCTTTTACAATGAGCAGTTCTTC. The encoded protein is CASSSIAGGFYNEQFF.

This chain uses TRBV6-1 with TRBJ2-7; TRBD1 aligns across 8 bases. The ends lost 6 bases at V and 0 bases at J; junction bases unmatched: 4. The CDR3 is made up of 14 amino acids. The germline V gene has CDR1 MNHNS and CDR2 SASEGT. DNA for the CDR3: TGTGCCAGCAGAGGGACAGGACCCTCCTACGAGCAGTACTTC. It yields the protein CASRGTGPSYEQYF.

The chain carries TRBV6-5 and TRBJ2-1; 9 nucleotides match TRBD2. Germline V gene data show CDR1 as MNHEY and CDR2 as SVGAGI. V was pared by 1 base and J by 7 bases, with 8 bases of the junction left unmatched. The CDR3 runs to 16 residues. CDR3 amino acids: CASSYFGEGLANEQFF. In DNA, the CDR3 is TGTGCCAGCAGTTACTTTGGGGAGGGACTAGCTAATGAGCAGTTCTTC.

V is TRBV5-5 and J is TRBJ2-2; D remains unclear. Looked up from germline, CDR1 is SGHKS and CDR2 is YYEKEE (reference sequence). The V and J ends lost 2 bases and 0 bases respectively, with 5 bases between them. The CDR3 length is 14 residues. The CDR3 DNA reads as TGTGCCAGCAGCTTCATGGCGAACACCGGGGAGCTGTTTTTT. It codes for CASSFMANTGELFF.